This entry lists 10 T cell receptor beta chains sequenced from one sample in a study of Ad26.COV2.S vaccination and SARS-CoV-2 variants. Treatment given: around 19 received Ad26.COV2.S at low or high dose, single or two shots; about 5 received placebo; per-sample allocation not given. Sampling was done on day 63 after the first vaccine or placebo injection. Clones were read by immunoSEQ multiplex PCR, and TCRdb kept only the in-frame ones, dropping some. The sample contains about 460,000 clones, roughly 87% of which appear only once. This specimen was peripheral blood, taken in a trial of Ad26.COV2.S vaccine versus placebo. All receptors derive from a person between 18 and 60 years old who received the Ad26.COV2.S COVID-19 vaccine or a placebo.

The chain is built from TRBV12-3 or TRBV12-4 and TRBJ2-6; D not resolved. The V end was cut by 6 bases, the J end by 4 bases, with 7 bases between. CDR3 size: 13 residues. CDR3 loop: CASSLEGANVLTF. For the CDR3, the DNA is TGTGCCAGCAGCTTGGAAGGGGCCAACGTCCTGACTTTC.

In nucleotides, the CDR3 is TGTGCCAGCAGCCAAGGGTTGCCAGAGCTCCCTAATTCACCCCTCCACTTT. It is translated as CASSQGLPELPNSPLHF. The J gene is TRBJ1-6, the V gene TRBV3-1 (or the pseudogene TRBV3-2); D gene unclear. Trimming took 1 base from V and 6 from J, leaving 16 bases between them. Germline V lookup: CDR1 LGHDT, CDR2 YNNKEL (reference sequence). The CDR3 sequence is 17 residues long.

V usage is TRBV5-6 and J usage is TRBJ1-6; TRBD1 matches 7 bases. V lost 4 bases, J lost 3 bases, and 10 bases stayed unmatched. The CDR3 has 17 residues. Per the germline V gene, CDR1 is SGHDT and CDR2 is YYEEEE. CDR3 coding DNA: TGTGCCAGCAGCAACAGGGACAGCCTTCTCTATAATTCACCCCTCCACTTT. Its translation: CASSNRDSLLYNSPLHF.

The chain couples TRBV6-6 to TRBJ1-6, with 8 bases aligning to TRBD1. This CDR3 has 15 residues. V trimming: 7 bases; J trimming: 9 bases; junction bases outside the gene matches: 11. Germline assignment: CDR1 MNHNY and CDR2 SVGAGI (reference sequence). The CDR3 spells CASIATGDRPSPLHF. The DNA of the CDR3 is TGTGCCAGCATCGCGACCGGGGACAGGCCTTCACCCCTCCACTTT.

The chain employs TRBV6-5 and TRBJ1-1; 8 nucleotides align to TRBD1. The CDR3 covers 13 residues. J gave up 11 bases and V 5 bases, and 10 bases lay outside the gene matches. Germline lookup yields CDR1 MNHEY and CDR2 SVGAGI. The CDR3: CASSPGWAGGAFF. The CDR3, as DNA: TGTGCCAGCAGTCCAGGCTGGGCAGGGGGCGCTTTCTTT.

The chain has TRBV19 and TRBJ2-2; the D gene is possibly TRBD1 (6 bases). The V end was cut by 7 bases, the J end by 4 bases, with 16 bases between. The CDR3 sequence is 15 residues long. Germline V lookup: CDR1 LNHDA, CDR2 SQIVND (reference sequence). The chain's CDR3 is CASIHRQGSTGELFF. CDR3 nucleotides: TGTGCCAGTATCCACCGGCAGGGGAGCACCGGGGAGCTGTTTTTT.

The CDR3 DNA sequence: TGCGCCAGCAGTGAGTTGGACAGGGGAAGTGAAAAACTGTTTTTT. Translation: CASSELDRGSEKLFF. This chain connects TRBV10-2 to TRBJ1-4; 9 bases map to TRBD1. This CDR3 is built from 15 residues. Unmatched junction bases numbered 4, after V lost 1 base and J lost 7 bases. CDR1 and CDR2 from the germline V gene are WSHSY and SAAADI.

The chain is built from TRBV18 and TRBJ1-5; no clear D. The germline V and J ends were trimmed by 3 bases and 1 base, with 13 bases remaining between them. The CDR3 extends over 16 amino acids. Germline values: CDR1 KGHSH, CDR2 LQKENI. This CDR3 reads CASSPVSGSSNQPQHF. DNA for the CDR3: TGTGCCAGCTCACCGGTCAGCGGGTCGAGCAATCAGCCCCAGCATTTT.

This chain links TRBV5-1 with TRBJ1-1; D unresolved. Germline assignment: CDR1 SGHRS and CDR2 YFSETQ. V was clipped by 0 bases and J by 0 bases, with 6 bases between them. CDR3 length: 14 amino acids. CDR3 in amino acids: CASSLEAMNTEAFF. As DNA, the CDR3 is TGCGCCAGCAGCTTGGAAGCGATGAACACTGAAGCTTTCTTT.

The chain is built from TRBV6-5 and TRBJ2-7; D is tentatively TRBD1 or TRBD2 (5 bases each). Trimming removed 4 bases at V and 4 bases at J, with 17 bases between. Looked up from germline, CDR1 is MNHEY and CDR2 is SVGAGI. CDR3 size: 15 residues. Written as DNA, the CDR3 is TGTGCCAGCAGTTGGGCTTCGGGGCGCAAATACGAGCAGTACTTC. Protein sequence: CASSWASGRKYEQYF.